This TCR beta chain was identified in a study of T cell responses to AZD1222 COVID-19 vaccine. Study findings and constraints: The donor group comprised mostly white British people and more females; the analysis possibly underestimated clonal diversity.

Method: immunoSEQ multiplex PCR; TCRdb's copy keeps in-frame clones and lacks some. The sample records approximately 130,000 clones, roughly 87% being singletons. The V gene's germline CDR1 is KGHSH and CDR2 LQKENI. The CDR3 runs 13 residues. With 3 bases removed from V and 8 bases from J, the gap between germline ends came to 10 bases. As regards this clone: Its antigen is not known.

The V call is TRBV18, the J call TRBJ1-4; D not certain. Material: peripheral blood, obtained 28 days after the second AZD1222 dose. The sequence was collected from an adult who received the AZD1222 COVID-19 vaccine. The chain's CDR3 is CASSPPAPEKLFF. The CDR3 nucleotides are TGTGCCAGCTCACCCCCAGCCCCGGAAAAACTGTTTTTT. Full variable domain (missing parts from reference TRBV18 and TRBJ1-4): NAGVMQNPRHLVRRRGQEARLRCSPMKGHSHVYWYRQLPEEGLKFMVYLQKENIIDESGMPKERFSAEFPKEGPSILRIQQVVRGDSAAYFCASSPPAPEKLFFGSGTQLSVL.